The 9 T cell receptor beta chains below were found in one sample sequenced in a study of cytomegalovirus exposure and HLA in healthy donors. 60 Vbeta and 13 Jbeta primers were used in PCR. Data came from immunoSEQ multiplex PCR; TCRdb stores just in-frame clones and leaves some out. The top ten clones hold about 3.6% of a sample with about 110,000 clones, around 80% of them seen once. The sequenced sample consisted of PBMCs. The receptors shown here come from a man aged 60 to 69 in good health and CMV-seronegative.

The chain has TRBV6-5 and TRBJ2-1, with unresolved D. Germline values: CDR1 MNHEY, CDR2 SVGAGI. With 2 bases removed from V and 9 bases from J, the gap between germline ends came to 14 bases. The CDR3 loop spans 14 amino acids. The CDR3 loop is CASSYDGVPSEQFF. Written as DNA, the CDR3 is TGTGCCAGCAGTTACGACGGAGTGCCTAGTGAGCAGTTCTTC.

The chain carries TRBV6-5 and TRBJ1-2; 11 bases line up with TRBD1. CDR1 is MNHEY and CDR2 is SVGAGI in the germline V gene. V lost 2 bases and J lost 4; bases outside the gene matches: 6. The CDR3 spans 16 residues. For the CDR3, the DNA is TGTGCCAGCAGTTACATCAGGACAGGGGGCTCCTATGGCTACACCTTC. It codes for CASSYIRTGGSYGYTF.

The V call is TRBV5-1, the J call TRBJ2-3, with TRBD2 matching over 8 bases. This CDR3 comprises 16 residues. Unmatched junction bases numbered 7, after V lost 3 bases and J lost 1 base. Germline V gives CDR1 SGHRS, CDR2 YFSETQ. The CDR3 spells CASSYRYSGGTDTQYF. The CDR3 nucleotides read TGCGCCAGCAGCTACCGTTATAGCGGGGGCACAGATACGCAGTATTTT.

The chain is built from TRBV4-1 and TRBJ2-3; TRBD2 aligns across 8 bases. The CDR3 length is 15 residues. J lost 1 base, V lost 2 bases, and 2 bases had no gene match. Germline CDR1 MGHRA, CDR2 YSYEKL. CDR3 region: CASSQPAGGTDTQYF. CDR3 bases: TGCGCCAGCAGCCAACCAGCGGGGGGCACAGATACGCAGTATTTT.

The chain recombines TRBV7-9 with TRBJ2-5; 9 nucleotides match TRBD1. The germline CDR1 and CDR2 sequences are SEHNR and FQNEAQ (reference sequence). V was pared by 1 base and J by 0 bases, with 0 bases of the junction left unmatched. The CDR3 has 15 amino acids. The CDR3 DNA is TGTGCCAGCAGCTTAGGGGACAGGGACCAAGAGACCCAGTACTTC. Amino acids: CASSLGDRDQETQYF.

The chain has TRBV6-5 and TRBJ1-3, with D unresolved. The length of the CDR3 is 15 residues. The germline V gene has CDR1 MNHEY and CDR2 SVGAGI. V lost 9 bases and J 0 bases, leaving 15 bases between the germline ends. The CDR3 protein is CASSTRRYSGNTIYF. CDR3 DNA: TGTGCCAGTTCAACCCGGCGGTACTCTGGAAACACCATATATTTT.

J is TRBJ2-7 and V is TRBV19, with 9 bases lining up with TRBD1. Germline V gives CDR1 LNHDA, CDR2 SQIVND (reference sequence). J was trimmed by 4 bases and V by 8 bases; bases with no gene match: 9. The CDR3 sequence is 14 residues long. CDR3 sequence: CASRKQGAGYEQYF. CDR3 in DNA: TGTGCCAGTCGTAAACAGGGGGCGGGTTACGAGCAGTACTTC. Filled out from reference TRBV19 and TRBJ2-7, the complete variable domain reads DGGITQSPKYLFRKEGQNVTLSCEQNLNHDAMYWYRQDPGQGLRLIYYSQIVNDFQKGDIAEGYSVSREKKESFPLTVTSAQKNPTAFYLCASRKQGAGYEQYFGPGTRLTVT.

The chain links TRBV7-8 to TRBJ1-1; 10 bases match TRBD1. There are 14 residues in the CDR3. The J segment lost 6 bases and the V segment lost 5 bases, leaving 6 bases of the junction unmatched. The V gene's germline CDR1 is SGHVS and CDR2 FQNEAQ. CDR3 DNA: TGTGCCAGCAGCCTCGACAGGGGGCTGCCTGAAGCTTTCTTT. Translating it yields CASSLDRGLPEAFF.

V and J are TRBV7-2 and TRBJ2-3; D is ambiguous. CDR3 length equals 13 residues. V dropped 1 base and J dropped 1 base, with 3 bases sitting between them. From germline, CDR1 is SGHTA and CDR2 FQGNSA. The CDR3 is CASSLVGTDTQYF. CDR3 nucleotide sequence: TGTGCCAGCAGCTTAGTCGGCACAGATACGCAGTATTTT.